A single sample gave rise to the 10 T cell receptor beta chains below, sequenced in a study of T cells in localized non-small cell lung cancer. Produced via immunoSEQ multiplex PCR; TCRdb's table is partial and in-frame only. The sample lists fewer than 20,000 clones; approximately 89% were seen once. Source: peripheral blood, taken before any cancer treatment. The source of these receptors is a female donor of 60 years or more with stage III squamous cell lung carcinoma.

J is TRBJ1-5 and V is TRBV15; 7 positions match TRBD1. Germline-derived CDR1 and CDR2 are LNHNV and YYDKDF (reference sequence). This CDR3 comprises 15 residues. The trim removed 4 bases at V and 3 bases at J, leaving 6 bases unmatched. The CDR3 spells CATSTRTGDNQPQHF. DNA of the CDR3: TGTGCCACCAGCACCCGGACAGGAGACAATCAGCCCCAGCATTTT.

J is TRBJ2-7 and V is TRBV6-5; 9 nucleotides align to TRBD1. Germline-derived CDR1 and CDR2 are MNHEY and SVGAGI. The CDR3 has 15 amino acids. The ends lost 6 bases at V and 4 bases at J; junction bases unmatched: 10. The CDR3 reads CASSLSGTGLYEQYF. CDR3 DNA sequence: TGTGCCAGCAGCCTATCCGGGACAGGGTTATACGAGCAGTACTTC.

For this clone: The junction does not match germline at one end; this may be a read error. Other DNA variants within this sample encode the same CDR3. This chain joins TRBV10-2 and TRBJ2-3, with 10 bases that match TRBD2. The CDR3 spans 16 residues. Per the germline V gene, CDR1 is WSHSY and CDR2 is SAAADI. This chain's CDR3 is CASSGSGRSSTDTQYF. CDR3 in DNA: TGTGCCAGCAGTGGTAGCGGGAGGTCGAGCACAGATACGCAGTATTTT.

The chain combines TRBV18 with TRBJ1-4, with 11 bases fitting TRBD1. V was clipped by 2 bases and J by 6 bases; unmatched bases: 5. Germline CDR1 is KGHSH and CDR2 is LQKENI. This CDR3 region has 16 residues. The CDR3 is CASSPAPGQGDEKLFF. CDR3 nucleotides: TGTGCCAGCTCACCAGCGCCGGGACAGGGGGATGAAAAACTGTTTTTT.

The gene calls are TRBV5-1 and TRBJ2-1; 9 bases are shared with TRBD2. CDR1 is SGHRS, CDR2 YFSETQ, per germline. The CDR3 contains 14 residues. V trimming: 4 bases; J trimming: 3 bases; junction bases outside the gene matches: 2. The CDR3 DNA sequence: TGCGCCAGCAGCACTAGCGGGTTCTACAATGAGCAGTTCTTC. As protein: CASSTSGFYNEQFF. The whole variable domain, remainder taken from reference TRBV5-1 and TRBJ2-1, is KAGVTQTPRYLIKTRGQQVTLSCSPISGHRSVSWYQQTPGQGLQFLFEYFSETQRNKGNFPGRFSGRQFSNSRSEMNVSTLELGDSALYLCASSTSGFYNEQFFGPGTRLTVL.

The chain employs TRBV29-1 and TRBJ1-1; D might be TRBD1 (5 bases). The CDR3 is 16 residues long. From germline, CDR1 is SQVTM and CDR2 ANQGSEA. The ends were cut back, 5 bases at V and 2 bases at J, with 21 bases in the middle. The CDR3 coding sequence is TGCAGCGTTCAGTACAGGACCCTTGGGTCCAACACTGAAGCTTTCTTT. Translated: CSVQYRTLGSNTEAFF.

The chain links TRBV10-3 to TRBJ1-1, with 12 bases aligning to TRBD1. Germline V lookup: CDR1 ENHRY, CDR2 SYGVKD. Trimming at V came to 4 bases and at J to 1 base, leaving 10 bases not matched to a gene. The length of the CDR3 is 18 residues. In DNA, the CDR3 is TGTGCCATCAGTGGACGGGACAGGGGGCTTGGGTCGAACACTGAAGCTTTCTTT. Its translation is CAISGRDRGLGSNTEAFF.

The rearrangement links TRBV2 to TRBJ2-1, with D unresolved. The germline V gene has CDR1 SNHLY and CDR2 FYNNEI. V lost 6 bases and J lost 4, with 7 bases in between. The CDR3 is 12 residues long. CDR3: CASRTDYNEQFF. The CDR3, as DNA: TGTGCCAGCAGGACGGATTACAATGAGCAGTTCTTC.

The chain recombines TRBV30 with TRBJ2-7, with 8 positions matching TRBD1. Germline V gene lookup returns CDR1 GTSNPN and CDR2 SVGIG (reference sequence). The CDR3 length is 14 residues. V lost 0 bases to trimming and J lost 10 bases; unmatched junction nucleotides: 11. CDR3 sequence (DNA): TGTGCCTGGAGTGTACAGGACAGGGTGAGAGAACAGTACTTC. Its translation is CAWSVQDRVREQYF.

This clone has just one count. The rearrangement uses TRBV19 and TRBJ2-4; 8 bases align to TRBD2. V lost 7 bases to trimming and J lost 3 bases; unmatched junction nucleotides: 8. Germline lookup yields CDR1 LNHDA and CDR2 SQIVND (reference sequence). This CDR3 comprises 15 residues. CDR3 residues: CASTDPGGVKNIQYF. DNA for the CDR3: TGTGCCAGTACGGATCCCGGGGGGGTCAAAAACATTCAGTACTTC.